This TCR beta chain was sequenced during a study of blood T cells in healthy people across ages. This clonotype was recorded only once. A much larger clone is a single base away; this may be a read error. The CDR3 loop spans 17 amino acids. Then a second PCR, running about 6 to 11 cycles, was carried out with a sample-barcoded 5' primer and a J-beta primer mix. Every sample returned 3 million or more CDR3-containing paired-end reads. TCRdb re-called the 5' RACE reads through MiXCR, storing one row per CDR3 protein. The table records 700,000 to 850,000 distinct CDR3 sequences, roughly 40% of them present only once.

The rearrangement uses TRBV21-1 and TRBJ2-7; the table's D call of TRBD1 was not tested on the DNA. TRBV21-1 is termed a pseudogene. Sequencing was carried out using blood. The sequence derives from a man younger than 30 in good health. DNA for the CDR3: TGTGTCAGCAGCAAAGTCGGACAGGGGTTTAATCTACGTGGGCAGTACTTC. It translates to CVSSKVGQGFNLRGQYF.